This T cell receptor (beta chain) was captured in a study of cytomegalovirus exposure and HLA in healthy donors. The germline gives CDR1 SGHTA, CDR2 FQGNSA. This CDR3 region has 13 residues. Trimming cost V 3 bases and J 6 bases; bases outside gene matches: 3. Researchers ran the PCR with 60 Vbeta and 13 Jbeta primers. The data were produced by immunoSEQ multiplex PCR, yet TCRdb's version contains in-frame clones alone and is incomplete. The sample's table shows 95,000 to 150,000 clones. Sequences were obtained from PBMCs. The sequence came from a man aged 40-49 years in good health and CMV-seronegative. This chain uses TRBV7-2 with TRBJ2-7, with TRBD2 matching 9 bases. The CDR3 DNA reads TGTGCCAGCAGCTTTAGCGGGAGTCCCGAGCAGTACTTC. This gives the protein CASSFSGSPEQYF.